The entry below gives a single T cell receptor beta chain sequence along with its context. The cohort comprised adults aged roughly 18 to 100 years residing in about two dozen US areas. Which cohort a participant joined came from the clinical history participants gave. Sequenced by immunoSEQ multiplex PCR; TCRdb stores in-frame clones only, minus some. The sample holds 130,000 to 150,000 clones; approximately 90% are singletons and the top ten take around 1.3%. The sample comes from a study of blood T cell repertoires in COVID-19. About the study: Whether acute or convalescent, the COVID-19 samples came from the United States, Italy and Spain. Nucleic acid was either cDNA or gDNA, and it came from T cells, B-cell-depleted T cells, or PBMCs.

This CDR3 is 21 amino acids long. The chain links TRBV21-1 to TRBJ2-2; the D call in the table, TRBD2, was not verified against the DNA. TRBV21-1 corresponds to a pseudogene. The TCR originated in a woman aged 30 to 39 with acute COVID-19. The sample was PBMCs or T cells enriched from blood (not recorded which). Written as DNA, the CDR3 is TGTGCCAGCAGCGAACCGAGGGTACTAGCGGGAGAAGTCTTCCACACCGGGGAGCTGTTTTTT. This encodes CASSEPRVLAGEVFHTGELFF.